The rows below give T cell receptor beta chains drawn from one sample of a study of blood T cell repertoires in COVID-19. Profiled with immunoSEQ multiplex PCR; TCRdb holds only in-frame clones, not every one. The sample records roughly 240,000 clones, approximately 80% being singletons. The specimen was peripheral blood. These receptors were obtained from a middle-aged man who had recovered from COVID-19. Each CDR3 is given with its conserved first and last residue. A D gene is named only where the DNA matches it firmly. The size of a clone is reported for some rows only, either as once, few or many, or as a class for expanded clones.

TRBV18,NA,TRBJ2-7,NA,CASSEGYEQYF,TGTGCCAGCTCCGAGGGATACGAGCAGTACTTC
TRBV10-3,once,TRBJ2-7,TRBD1,CAISEAGTGRNEQYF,TGTGCCATCAGTGAGGCCGGGACAGGGCGGAACGAGCAGTACTTC
TRBV19,NA,TRBJ1-2,TRBD1,CASPRQGEKGYGYTF,TGTGCCAGTCCACGACAGGGGGAGAAGGGCTATGGCTACACCTTC
TRBV7-9,NA,TRBJ1-2,TRBD1,CASSPWDSFLSGGYTF,TGTGCCAGCAGCCCCTGGGACAGCTTCTTATCGGGTGGCTACACCTTC
TRBV7-2,NA,TRBJ2-5,NA,CASSSWGGQETQYF,TGTGCCAGCAGTTCGTGGGGCGGACAAGAGACCCAGTACTTC
TRBV5-1,NA,TRBJ2-3,TRBD2,CASSRGGSTDTQYF,TGCGCCAGCAGCCGCGGGGGGAGCACAGATACGCAGTATTTT
TRBV7-2,NA,TRBJ1-6,NA,CASSLSGAKGSPLHF,TGTGCCAGCAGCTTAAGTGGAGCAAAGGGGTCACCCCTCCACTTT
TRBV6-8,NA,TRBJ1-5,TRBD1,CASSRWTGFDFGNQPQHF,TGTGCCAGCAGCCGATGGACAGGGTTTGATTTCGGCAATCAGCCCCAGCATTTT
TRBV10-2,NA,TRBJ2-3,NA,CASSESTALGDTQYF,TGCGCCAGCAGTGAGTCTACTGCTCTCGGGGATACGCAGTATTTT
TRBV6-5,once,TRBJ2-1,NA,CASSYSEGNEQFF,TGTGCCAGCAGTTACTCAGAGGGAAATGAGCAGTTCTTC
TRBV6-6,NA,TRBJ2-7,TRBD2,CASSGPGLSSYEQYF,TGTGCCAGCAGTGGTCCGGGACTATCGTCCTACGAGCAGTACTTC
TRBV4-3,NA,TRBJ2-3,NA,CASSQVRAGASDTQYF,TGCGCCAGCAGCCAAGTTCGCGCGGGGGCCTCAGATACGCAGTATTTT
TRBV11-2,NA,TRBJ1-6,NA,CASSRQLNYNSPLHF,TGTGCCAGCAGCCGACAGTTAAACTATAATTCACCCCTCCACTTT
TRBV28,NA,TRBJ1-2,TRBD1,CASSFGQGAYGYTF,TGTGCCAGCAGTTTTGGCCAGGGGGCCTATGGCTACACCTTC